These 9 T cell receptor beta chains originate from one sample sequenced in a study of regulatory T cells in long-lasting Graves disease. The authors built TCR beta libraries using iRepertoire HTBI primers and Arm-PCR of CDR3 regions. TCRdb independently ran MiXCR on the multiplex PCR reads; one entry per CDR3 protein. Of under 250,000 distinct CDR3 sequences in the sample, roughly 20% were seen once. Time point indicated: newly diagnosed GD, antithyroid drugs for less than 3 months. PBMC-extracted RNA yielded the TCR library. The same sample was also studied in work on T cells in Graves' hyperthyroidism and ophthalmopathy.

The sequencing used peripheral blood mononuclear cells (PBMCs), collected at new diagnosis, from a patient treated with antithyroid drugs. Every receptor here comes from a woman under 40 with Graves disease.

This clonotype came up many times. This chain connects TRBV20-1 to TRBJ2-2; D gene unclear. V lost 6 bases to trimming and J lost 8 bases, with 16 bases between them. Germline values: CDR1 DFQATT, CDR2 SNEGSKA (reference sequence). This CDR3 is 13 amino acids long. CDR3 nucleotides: TGCAGTGCCGTCGGCGCCCGAACAGGGGAGCTGTTTTTT. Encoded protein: CSAVGARTGELFF.

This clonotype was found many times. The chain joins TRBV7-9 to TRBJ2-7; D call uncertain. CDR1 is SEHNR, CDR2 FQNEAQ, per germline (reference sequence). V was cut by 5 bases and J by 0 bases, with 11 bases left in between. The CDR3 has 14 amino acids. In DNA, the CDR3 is TGTGCCAGCAGCCGACCTGGGGACTCCTACGAGCAGTACTTC. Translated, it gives CASSRPGDSYEQYF. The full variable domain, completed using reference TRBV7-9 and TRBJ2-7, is DTGVSQNPRHKITKRGQNVTFRCDPISEHNRLYWYRQTLGQGPEFLTYFQNEAQLEKSRLLSDRFSAERPKGSFSTLEIQRTEQGDSAMYLCASSRPGDSYEQYFGPGTRLTVT.

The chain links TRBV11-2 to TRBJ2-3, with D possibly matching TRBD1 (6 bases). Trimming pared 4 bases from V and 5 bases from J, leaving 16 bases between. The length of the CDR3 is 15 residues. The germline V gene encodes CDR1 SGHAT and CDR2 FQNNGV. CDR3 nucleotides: TGTGCCAGCAGCTCCCAAGGACAGCGTCGAGATACGCAGTATTTT. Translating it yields CASSSQGQRRDTQYF.

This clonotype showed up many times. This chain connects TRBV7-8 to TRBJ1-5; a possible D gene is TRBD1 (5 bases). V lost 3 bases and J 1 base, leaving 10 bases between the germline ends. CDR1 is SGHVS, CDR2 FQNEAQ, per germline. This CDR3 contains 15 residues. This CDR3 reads CASSFGGISNQPQHF. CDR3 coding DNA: TGTGCCAGCAGCTTCGGGGGAATAAGCAATCAGCCCCAGCATTTT.

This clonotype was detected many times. This chain's CDR3 is CASSRTGGEGYTF. CDR3 sequence (DNA): TGTGCCAGCAGCCGTACAGGGGGCGAAGGCTACACCTTC. The chain employs TRBV6-1 and TRBJ1-2, with 9 bases aligning to TRBD1. In germline, CDR1 is MNHNS, CDR2 SASEGT. The ends lost 6 bases at V and 8 bases at J; junction bases unmatched: 7. The length of the CDR3 is 13 residues.

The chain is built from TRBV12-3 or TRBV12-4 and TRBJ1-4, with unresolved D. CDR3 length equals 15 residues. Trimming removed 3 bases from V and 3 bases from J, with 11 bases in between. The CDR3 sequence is CASSFSEASNEKLFF. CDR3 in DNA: TGTGCCAGCAGTTTTAGTGAAGCCTCTAATGAAAAACTGTTTTTT.

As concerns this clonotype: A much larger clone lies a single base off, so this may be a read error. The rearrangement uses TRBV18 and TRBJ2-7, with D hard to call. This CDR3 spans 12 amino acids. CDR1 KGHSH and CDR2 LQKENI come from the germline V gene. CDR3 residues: CASPPSTYEQYF. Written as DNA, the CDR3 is TGTGCCAGCCCACCCAGCACCTACGAGCAGTACTTC.

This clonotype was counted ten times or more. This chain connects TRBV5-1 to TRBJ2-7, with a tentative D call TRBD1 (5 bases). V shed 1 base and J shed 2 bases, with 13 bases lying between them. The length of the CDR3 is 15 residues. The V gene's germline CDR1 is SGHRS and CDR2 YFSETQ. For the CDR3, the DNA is TGCGCCAGCAGCTTGCTAACAGGCCTAACCTACGAGCAGTACTTC. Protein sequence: CASSLLTGLTYEQYF.

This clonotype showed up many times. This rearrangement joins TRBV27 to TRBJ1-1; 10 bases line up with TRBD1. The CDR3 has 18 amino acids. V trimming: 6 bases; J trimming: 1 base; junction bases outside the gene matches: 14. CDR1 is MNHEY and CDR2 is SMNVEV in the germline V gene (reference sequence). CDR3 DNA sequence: TGTGCCAGCAGCAAAAGTGGCCCGGGACAGGGGTGGAACACTGAAGCTTTCTTT. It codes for CASSKSGPGQGWNTEAFF.